The source of this T cell receptor beta chain is a study of OX40 agonist ivuxolimab in advanced cancers. Study as a whole: Across the patients, intravenous ivuxolimab was delivered every 2 weeks at 0.01 to 10 mg/kg.

Study findings and constraints: Both blood CD4+ and CD8+ T cells showed clonal growth by week 6 at 0.1 to 3.0 mg/kg. Average numbers of expanded clones were greater in CD8+ T cells than in CD4+.

The data were produced by immunoSEQ multiplex PCR, yet TCRdb's version contains in-frame clones alone and is incomplete. The table records 55,000 to 65,000 clones, more than 80% of them present only once. To note about this clone: Its specificity is not known.

Germline V gene lookup returns CDR1 KGHSH and CDR2 LQKENI. The CDR3 extends over 13 amino acids. V was clipped by 3 bases and J by 5 bases; unmatched bases: 4. Autoimmune disease history or systemic immunosuppression led to patient exclusion. Material: CD4+ or CD8+ T cells sorted from blood, obtained in a trial of the OX40 agonist ivuxolimab. The sequence came from an adult with an advanced solid tumor such as melanoma, head and neck, liver or kidney cancer. The chain recombines TRBV18 with TRBJ2-7, with 7 bases lining up with TRBD1. CDR3 protein: CASSPDRHHEQYF. CDR3 nucleotide sequence: TGTGCCAGCTCACCGGACAGGCACCACGAGCAGTACTTC.